This T cell receptor beta chain comes out of a study of response to subunit inactivated influenza vaccine. Findings of the study overall: After each seasonal influenza vaccination, few new T cells are recruited, the authors suggested.

TCRdb reprocessed the RT-PCR reads via MiXCR and lists one record per CDR3 protein. The sample consists of under 550,000 distinct CDR3 sequences, less than 8% of them appearing once. V gave up 4 bases and J gave up 11 bases, with 15 bases separating them. The germline V gene encodes CDR1 SGHAT and CDR2 FQNNGV. This CDR3 comprises 13 residues. This clonotype came up a few times. Its matching antigen is unknown. The rearrangement joins TRBV11-2 to TRBJ2-1; the D gene is possibly TRBD2 (6 bases). This clonotype was sampled from a man aged 50 to 69 who received an inactivated influenza vaccine. This sample comprised PBMCs from blood, obtained roughly 24 months after vaccination. CDR3 DNA: TGTGCCAGCAGCTCCTCTCGACTAGGGCAGCAGTTCTTC. As protein: CASSSSRLGQQFF. The full variable domain, with the rest looked up from reference TRBV11-2 and TRBJ2-1, is EAGVAQSPRYKIIEKRQSVAFWCNPISGHATLYWYQQILGQGPKLLIQFQNNGVVDDSQLPKDRFSAERLKGVDSTLKIQPAKLEDSAVYLCASSSSRLGQQFFGPGTRLTVL.